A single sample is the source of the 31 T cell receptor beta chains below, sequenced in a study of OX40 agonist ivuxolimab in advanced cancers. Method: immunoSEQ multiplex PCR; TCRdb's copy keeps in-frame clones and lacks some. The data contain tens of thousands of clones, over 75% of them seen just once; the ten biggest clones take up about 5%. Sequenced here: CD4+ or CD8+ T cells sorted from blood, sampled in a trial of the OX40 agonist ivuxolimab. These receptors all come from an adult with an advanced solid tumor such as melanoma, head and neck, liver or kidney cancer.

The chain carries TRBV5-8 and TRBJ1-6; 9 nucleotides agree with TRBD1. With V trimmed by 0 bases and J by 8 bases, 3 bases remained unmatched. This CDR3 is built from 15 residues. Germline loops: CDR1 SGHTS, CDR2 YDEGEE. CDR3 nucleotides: TGTGCCAGCAGCTTGGTGGGACAGGGTTATTCACCCCTCCACTTT. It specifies CASSLVGQGYSPLHF.

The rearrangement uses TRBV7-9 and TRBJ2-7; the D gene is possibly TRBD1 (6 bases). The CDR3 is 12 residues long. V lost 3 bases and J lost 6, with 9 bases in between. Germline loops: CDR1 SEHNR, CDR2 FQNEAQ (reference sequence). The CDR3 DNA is TGTGCCAGCAGCTTTAAGGGGGTCGAGCAGTACTTC. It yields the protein CASSFKGVEQYF. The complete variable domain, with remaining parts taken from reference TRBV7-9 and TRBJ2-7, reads DTGVSQNPRHKITKRGQNVTFRCDPISEHNRLYWYRQTLGQGPEFLTYFQNEAQLEKSRLLSDRFSAERPKGSFSTLEIQRTEQGDSAMYLCASSFKGVEQYFGPGTRLTVT.

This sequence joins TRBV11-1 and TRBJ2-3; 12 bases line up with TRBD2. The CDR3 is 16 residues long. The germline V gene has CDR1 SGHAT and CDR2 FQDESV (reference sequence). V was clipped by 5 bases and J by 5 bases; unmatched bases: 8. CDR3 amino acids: CASSILAGGLGDTQYF. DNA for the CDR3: TGTGCCAGCAGCATCCTAGCGGGGGGGCTAGGAGATACGCAGTATTTT.

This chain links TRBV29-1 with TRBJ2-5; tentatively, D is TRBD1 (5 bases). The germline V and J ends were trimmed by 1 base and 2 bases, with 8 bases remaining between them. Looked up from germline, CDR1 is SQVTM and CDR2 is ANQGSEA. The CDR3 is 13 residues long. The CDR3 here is CSVEGGRQETQYF. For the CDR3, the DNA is TGCAGCGTTGAAGGGGGCAGGCAAGAGACCCAGTACTTC.

CDR3 sequence: CASSASQGLAGADEQFF. CDR3 DNA: TGTGCCAGCAGCGCGTCTCAGGGACTAGCGGGTGCAGATGAGCAGTTCTTC. The rearrangement links TRBV9 to TRBJ2-1; 12 nucleotides align to TRBD2. There are 17 residues in the CDR3. From germline, CDR1 is SGDLS and CDR2 YYNGEE. J gave up 8 bases and V 3 bases, and 12 bases lay outside the gene matches.

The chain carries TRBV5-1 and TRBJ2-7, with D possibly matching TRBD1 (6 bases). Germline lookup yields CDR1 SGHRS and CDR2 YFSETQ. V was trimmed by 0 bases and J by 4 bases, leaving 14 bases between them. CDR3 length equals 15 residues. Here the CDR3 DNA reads TGCGCCAGCAGCTTGGGGGGGCCACAGGGTTACGAGCAGTACTTC. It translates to CASSLGGPQGYEQYF.

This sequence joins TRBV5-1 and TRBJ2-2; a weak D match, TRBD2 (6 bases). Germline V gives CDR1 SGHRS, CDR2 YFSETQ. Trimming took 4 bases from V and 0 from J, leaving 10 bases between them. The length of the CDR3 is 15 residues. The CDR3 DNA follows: TGCGCCAGCAGCCTGGGACTCTCGAACACCGGGGAGCTGTTTTTT. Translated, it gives CASSLGLSNTGELFF.

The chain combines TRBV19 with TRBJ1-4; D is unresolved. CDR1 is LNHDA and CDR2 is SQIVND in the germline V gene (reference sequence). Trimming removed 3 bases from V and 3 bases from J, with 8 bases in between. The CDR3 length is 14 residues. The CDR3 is CASSMRRANEKLFF. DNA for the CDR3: TGTGCCAGTAGTATGAGGAGGGCTAATGAAAAACTGTTTTTT. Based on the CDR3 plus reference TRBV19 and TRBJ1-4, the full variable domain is DGGITQSPKYLFRKEGQNVTLSCEQNLNHDAMYWYRQDPGQGLRLIYYSQIVNDFQKGDIAEGYSVSREKKESFPLTVTSAQKNPTAFYLCASSMRRANEKLFFGSGTQLSVL.

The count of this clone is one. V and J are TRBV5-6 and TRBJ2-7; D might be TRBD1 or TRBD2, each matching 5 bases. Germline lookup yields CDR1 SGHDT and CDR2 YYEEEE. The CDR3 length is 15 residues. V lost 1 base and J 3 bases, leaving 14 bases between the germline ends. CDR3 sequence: CASSLLGAQDYEQYF. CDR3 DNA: TGTGCCAGCAGCTTGCTCGGGGCGCAGGACTACGAGCAGTACTTC.

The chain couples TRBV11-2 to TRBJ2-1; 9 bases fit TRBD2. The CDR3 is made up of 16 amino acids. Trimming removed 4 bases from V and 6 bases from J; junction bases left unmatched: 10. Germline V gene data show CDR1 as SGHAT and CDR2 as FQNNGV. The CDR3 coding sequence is TGTGCCAGCAGCTCTCGACTAGCGGAAGGGAGCAATGAGCAGTTCTTC. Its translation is CASSSRLAEGSNEQFF.

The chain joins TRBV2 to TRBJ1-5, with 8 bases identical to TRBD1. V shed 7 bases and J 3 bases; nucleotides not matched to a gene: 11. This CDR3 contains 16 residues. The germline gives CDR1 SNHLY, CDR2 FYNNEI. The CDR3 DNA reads TGTGCCAGCAAACTTACACAGGGGGTTTACAATCAGCCCCAGCATTTT. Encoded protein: CASKLTQGVYNQPQHF.

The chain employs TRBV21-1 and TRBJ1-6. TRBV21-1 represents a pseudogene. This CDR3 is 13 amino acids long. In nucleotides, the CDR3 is TGTGCCTTTTCCGGCTGGTCGAATTCACCCCTCCACTTT. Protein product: CAFSGWSNSPLHF.

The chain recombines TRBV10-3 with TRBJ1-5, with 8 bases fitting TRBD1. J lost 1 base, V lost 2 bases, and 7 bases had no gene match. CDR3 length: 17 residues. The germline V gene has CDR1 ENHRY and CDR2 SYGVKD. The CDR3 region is CAISETTGGTSNQPQHF. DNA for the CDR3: TGTGCCATCAGTGAGACAACAGGGGGAACAAGCAATCAGCCCCAGCATTTT.

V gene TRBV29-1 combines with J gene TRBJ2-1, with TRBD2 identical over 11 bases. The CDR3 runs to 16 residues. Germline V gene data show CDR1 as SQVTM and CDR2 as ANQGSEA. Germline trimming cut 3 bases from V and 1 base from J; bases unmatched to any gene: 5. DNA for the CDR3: TGCAGCGTTGAGACAGGGACTAGCGGATCCTACAATGAGCAGTTCTTC. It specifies CSVETGTSGSYNEQFF.

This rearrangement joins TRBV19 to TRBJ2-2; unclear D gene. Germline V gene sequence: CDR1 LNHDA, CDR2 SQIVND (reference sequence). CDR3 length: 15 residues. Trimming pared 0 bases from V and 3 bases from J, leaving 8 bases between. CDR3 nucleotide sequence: TGTGCCAGTAGTATAGAGCCCCGTTACACCGGGGAGCTGTTTTTT. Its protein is CASSIEPRYTGELFF.

The CDR3 sequence is CASSIGQLSLGYTF. The CDR3 nucleotides are TGCGCCAGCAGCATAGGACAGCTCTCACTAGGCTACACCTTC. This chain joins TRBV5-1 and TRBJ1-2; D possibly corresponds to TRBD1 (6 bases). Per germline, CDR1 SGHRS and CDR2 YFSETQ. CDR3 size: 14 residues. V lost 4 bases, J lost 8 bases, and 18 bases lay in between.

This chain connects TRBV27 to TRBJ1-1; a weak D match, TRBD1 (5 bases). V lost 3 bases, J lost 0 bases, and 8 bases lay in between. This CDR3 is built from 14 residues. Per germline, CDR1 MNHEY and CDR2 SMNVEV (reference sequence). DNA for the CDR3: TGTGCCAGCAGTTTTGGGACGGTGAACACTGAAGCTTTCTTT. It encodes CASSFGTVNTEAFF.

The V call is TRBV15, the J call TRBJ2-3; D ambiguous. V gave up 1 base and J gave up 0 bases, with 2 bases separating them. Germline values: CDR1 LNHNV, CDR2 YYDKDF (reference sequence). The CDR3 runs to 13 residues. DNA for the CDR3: TGTGCCACCAGCAGAGCTAGCACAGATACGCAGTATTTT. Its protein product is CATSRASTDTQYF.

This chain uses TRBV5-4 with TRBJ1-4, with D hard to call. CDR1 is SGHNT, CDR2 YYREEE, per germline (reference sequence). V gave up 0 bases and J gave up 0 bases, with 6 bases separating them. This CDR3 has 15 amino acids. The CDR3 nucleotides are TGTGCCAGCAGCTTGGGGGCAGCAACTAATGAAAAACTGTTTTTT. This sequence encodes CASSLGAATNEKLFF.

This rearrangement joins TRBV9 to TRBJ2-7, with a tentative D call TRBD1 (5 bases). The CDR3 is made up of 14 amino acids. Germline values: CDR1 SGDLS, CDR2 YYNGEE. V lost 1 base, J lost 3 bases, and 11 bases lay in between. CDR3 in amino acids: CASSVNGHLYEQYF. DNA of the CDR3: TGTGCCAGCAGCGTAAACGGACATCTCTACGAGCAGTACTTC.

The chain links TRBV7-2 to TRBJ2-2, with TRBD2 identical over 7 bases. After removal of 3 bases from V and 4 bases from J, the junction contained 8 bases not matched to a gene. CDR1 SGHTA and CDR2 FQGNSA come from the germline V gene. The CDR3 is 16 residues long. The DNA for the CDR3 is TGTGCCAGCAGCTTTAACGGACTAGGGAGCACCGGGGAGCTGTTTTTT. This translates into CASSFNGLGSTGELFF.

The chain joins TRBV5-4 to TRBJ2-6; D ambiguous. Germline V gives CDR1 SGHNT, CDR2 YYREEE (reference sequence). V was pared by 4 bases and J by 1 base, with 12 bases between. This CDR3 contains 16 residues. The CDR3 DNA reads TGTGCCAGCAGCCCCTCGGGCAGGTCTGGGGCCAACGTCCTGACTTTC. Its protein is CASSPSGRSGANVLTF.

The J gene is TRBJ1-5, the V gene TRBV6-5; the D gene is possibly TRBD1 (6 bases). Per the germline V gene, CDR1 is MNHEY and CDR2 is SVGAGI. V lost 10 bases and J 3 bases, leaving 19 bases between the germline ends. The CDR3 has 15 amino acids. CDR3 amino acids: CATRTGTNNNQPQHF. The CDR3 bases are TGTGCCACCAGGACCGGGACAAATAACAATCAGCCCCAGCATTTT.

The CDR3 nucleotides are TGTGCCAGCAGCTTAGCGGCAGCGAGCTCCTACAATGAGCAGTTCTTC. It specifies CASSLAAASSYNEQFF. J is TRBJ2-1 and V is TRBV7-8, with D hard to call. Trimming took off 0 bases at V and 0 bases at J, with 9 bases between the two ends. There are 16 residues in the CDR3. Germline CDR1 reads SGHVS; CDR2 reads FQNEAQ.

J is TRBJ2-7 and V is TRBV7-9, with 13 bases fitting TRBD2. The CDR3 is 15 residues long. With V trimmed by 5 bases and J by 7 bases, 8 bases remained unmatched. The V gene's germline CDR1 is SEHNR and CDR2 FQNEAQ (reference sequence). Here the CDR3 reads CASSPLLAGGGEQYF. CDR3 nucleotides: TGTGCCAGCAGCCCGTTACTAGCGGGAGGGGGGGAGCAGTACTTC.

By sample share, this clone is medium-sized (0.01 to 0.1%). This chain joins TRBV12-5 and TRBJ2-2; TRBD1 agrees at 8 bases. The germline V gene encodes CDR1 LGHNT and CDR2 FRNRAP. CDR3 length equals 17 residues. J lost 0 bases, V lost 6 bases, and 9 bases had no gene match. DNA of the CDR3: TGTGCTAGTGGCCTAGGGGCGACAGGGGCGAACACCGGGGAGCTGTTTTTT. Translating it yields CASGLGATGANTGELFF.

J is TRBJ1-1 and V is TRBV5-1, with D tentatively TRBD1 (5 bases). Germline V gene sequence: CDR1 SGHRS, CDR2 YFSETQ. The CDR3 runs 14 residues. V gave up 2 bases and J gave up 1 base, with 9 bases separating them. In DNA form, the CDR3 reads TGCGCCAGCAGCTTTGAGGGGCCGAACACTGAAGCTTTCTTT. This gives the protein CASSFEGPNTEAFF.

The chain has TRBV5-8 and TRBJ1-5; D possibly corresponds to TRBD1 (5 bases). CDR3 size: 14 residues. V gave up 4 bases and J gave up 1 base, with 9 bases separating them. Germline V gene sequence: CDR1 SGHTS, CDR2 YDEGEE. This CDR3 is CASSPRDSNQPQHF. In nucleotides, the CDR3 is TGTGCCAGCAGCCCCCGGGACAGCAATCAGCCCCAGCATTTT.

CDR3 in amino acids: CASSSQGLAGGYNEQFF. The CDR3, as DNA: TGTGCCAGCAGCTCTCAGGGTCTAGCGGGAGGGTACAATGAGCAGTTCTTC. The chain employs TRBV7-2 and TRBJ2-1; 12 bases are shared with TRBD2. V lost 4 bases, J lost 4 bases, and 8 bases stayed unmatched. CDR3 length equals 17 residues. Germline loops: CDR1 SGHTA, CDR2 FQGNSA.

The CDR3 sequence: CASSSRQPSGELFF. The CDR3 region has the DNA TGTGCCAGCTCCTCAAGACAGCCTTCGGGGGAGCTGTTTTTT. The J gene is TRBJ2-2, the V gene TRBV18; D might be TRBD1 (5 bases). V was clipped by 6 bases and J by 8 bases, with 16 bases between them. The CDR3 is 14 amino acids. Germline V lookup: CDR1 KGHSH, CDR2 LQKENI.

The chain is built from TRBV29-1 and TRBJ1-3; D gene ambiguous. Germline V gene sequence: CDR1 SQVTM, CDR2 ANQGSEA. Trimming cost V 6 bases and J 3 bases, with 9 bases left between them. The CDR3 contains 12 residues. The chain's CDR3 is CSVDGLGNTIYF. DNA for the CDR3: TGCAGCGTCGACGGACTTGGAAACACCATATATTTT.